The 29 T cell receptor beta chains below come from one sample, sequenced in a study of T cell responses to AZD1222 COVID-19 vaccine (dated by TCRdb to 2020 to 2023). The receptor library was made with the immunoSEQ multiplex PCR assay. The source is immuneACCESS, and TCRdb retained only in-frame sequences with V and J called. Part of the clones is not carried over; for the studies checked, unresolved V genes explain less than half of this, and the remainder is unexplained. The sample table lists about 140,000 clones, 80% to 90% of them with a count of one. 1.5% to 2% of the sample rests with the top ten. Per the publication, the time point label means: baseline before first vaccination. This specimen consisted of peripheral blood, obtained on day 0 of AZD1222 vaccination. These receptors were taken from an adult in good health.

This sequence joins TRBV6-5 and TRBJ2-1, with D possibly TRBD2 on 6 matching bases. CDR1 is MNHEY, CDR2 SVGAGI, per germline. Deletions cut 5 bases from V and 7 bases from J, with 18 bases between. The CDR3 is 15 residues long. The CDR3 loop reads CASSIRPGVDNEQFF. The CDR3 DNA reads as TGTGCCAGCAGTATTCGACCGGGAGTTGATAATGAGCAGTTCTTC.

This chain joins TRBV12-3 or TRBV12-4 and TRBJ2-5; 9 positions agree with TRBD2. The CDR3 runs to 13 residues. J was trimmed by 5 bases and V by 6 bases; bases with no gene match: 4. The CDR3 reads CASRLAGLETQYF. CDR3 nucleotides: TGTGCCAGCAGGCTAGCGGGACTGGAGACCCAGTACTTC.

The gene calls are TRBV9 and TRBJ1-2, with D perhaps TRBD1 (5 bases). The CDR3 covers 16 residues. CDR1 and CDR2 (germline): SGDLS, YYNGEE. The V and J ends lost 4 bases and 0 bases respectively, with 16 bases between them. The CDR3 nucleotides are TGTGCCAGCAGCAGCCAGCTTAGGGGAGCTAACTATGGCTACACCTTC. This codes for CASSSQLRGANYGYTF.

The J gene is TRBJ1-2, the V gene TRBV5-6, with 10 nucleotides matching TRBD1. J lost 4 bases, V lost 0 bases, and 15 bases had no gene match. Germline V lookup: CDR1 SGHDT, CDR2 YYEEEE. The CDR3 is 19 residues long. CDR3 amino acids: CASSLAAPGQGNLGYGYTF. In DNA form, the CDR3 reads TGTGCCAGCAGCTTGGCGGCTCCGGGACAGGGGAACCTCGGCTATGGCTACACCTTC.

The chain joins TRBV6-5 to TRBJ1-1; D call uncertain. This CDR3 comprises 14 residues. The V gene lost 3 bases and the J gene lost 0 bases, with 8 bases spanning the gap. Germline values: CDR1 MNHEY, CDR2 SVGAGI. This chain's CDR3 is CASSYSSVNTEAFF. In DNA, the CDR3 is TGTGCCAGCAGTTATTCCTCAGTGAACACTGAAGCTTTCTTT.

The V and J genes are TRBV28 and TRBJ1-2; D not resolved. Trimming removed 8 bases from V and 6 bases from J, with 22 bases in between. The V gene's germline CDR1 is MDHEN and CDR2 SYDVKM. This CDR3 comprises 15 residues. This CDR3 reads CASGPLGRREDGYTF. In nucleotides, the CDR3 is TGTGCCAGCGGGCCGCTGGGGAGGAGGGAGGATGGCTACACCTTC.

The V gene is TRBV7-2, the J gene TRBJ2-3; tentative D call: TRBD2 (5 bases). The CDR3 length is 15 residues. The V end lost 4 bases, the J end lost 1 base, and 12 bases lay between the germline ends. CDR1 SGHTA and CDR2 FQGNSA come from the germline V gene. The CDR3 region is CASSSDYLRTDTQYF. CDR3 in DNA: TGTGCCAGCAGCTCAGACTATCTCCGCACAGATACGCAGTATTTT.

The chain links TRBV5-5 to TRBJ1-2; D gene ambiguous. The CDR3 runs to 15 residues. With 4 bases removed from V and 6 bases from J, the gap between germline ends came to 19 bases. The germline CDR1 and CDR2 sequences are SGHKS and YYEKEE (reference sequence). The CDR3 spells CASSSGGVLIHGYTF. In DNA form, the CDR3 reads TGTGCCAGCAGCAGCGGAGGTGTCCTGATTCATGGCTACACCTTC.

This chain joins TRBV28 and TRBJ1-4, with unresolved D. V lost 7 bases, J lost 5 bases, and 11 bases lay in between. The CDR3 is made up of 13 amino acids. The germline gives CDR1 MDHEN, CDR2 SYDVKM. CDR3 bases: TGTGCCAGCAAGGGCTACGTGAATGAAAAACTGTTTTTT. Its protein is CASKGYVNEKLFF.

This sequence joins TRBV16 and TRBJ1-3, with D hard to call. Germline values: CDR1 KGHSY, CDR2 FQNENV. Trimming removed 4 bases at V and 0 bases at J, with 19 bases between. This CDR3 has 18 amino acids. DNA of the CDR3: TGTGCCAGCAGCCCGCACACTACCCGCGGGTACTCTGGAAACACCATATATTTT. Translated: CASSPHTTRGYSGNTIYF.

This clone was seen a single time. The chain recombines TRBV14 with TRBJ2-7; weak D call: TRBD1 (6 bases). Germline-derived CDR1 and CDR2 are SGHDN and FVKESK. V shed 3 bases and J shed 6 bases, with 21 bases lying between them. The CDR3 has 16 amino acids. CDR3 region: CASSHHTGQTTLEQYF. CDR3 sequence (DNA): TGTGCCAGCAGCCACCACACCGGACAGACAACACTCGAGCAGTACTTC.

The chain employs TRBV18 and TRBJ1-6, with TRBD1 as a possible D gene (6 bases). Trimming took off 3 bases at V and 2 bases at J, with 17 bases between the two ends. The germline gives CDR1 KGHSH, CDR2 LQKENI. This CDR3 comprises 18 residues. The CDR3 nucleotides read TGTGCCAGCTCACCGCGAACAGGATGGGGGCCCTATAATTCACCCCTCCACTTT. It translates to CASSPRTGWGPYNSPLHF.

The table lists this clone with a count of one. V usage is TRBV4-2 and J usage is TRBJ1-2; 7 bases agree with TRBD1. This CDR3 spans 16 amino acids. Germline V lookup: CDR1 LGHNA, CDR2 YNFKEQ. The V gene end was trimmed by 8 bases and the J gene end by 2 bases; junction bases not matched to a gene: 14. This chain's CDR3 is CASGAGTAASNYGYTF. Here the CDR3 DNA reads TGTGCCAGCGGGGCCGGGACAGCAGCTTCAAACTATGGCTACACCTTC.

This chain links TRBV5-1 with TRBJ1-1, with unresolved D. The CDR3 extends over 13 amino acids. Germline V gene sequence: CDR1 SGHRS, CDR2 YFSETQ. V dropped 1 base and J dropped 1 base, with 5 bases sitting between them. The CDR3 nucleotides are TGCGCCAGCAGCTTGTCGCCGAACACTGAAGCTTTCTTT. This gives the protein CASSLSPNTEAFF. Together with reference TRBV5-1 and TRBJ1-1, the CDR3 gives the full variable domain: KAGVTQTPRYLIKTRGQQVTLSCSPISGHRSVSWYQQTPGQGLQFLFEYFSETQRNKGNFPGRFSGRQFSNSRSEMNVSTLELGDSALYLCASSLSPNTEAFFGQGTRLTVV.

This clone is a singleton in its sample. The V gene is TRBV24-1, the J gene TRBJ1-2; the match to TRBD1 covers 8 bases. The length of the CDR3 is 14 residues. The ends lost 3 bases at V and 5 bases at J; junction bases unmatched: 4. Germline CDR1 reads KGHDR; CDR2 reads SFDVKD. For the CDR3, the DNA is TGTGCCACCAGTGATGCGGACAGGGTTTATGGCTACACCTTC. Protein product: CATSDADRVYGYTF.

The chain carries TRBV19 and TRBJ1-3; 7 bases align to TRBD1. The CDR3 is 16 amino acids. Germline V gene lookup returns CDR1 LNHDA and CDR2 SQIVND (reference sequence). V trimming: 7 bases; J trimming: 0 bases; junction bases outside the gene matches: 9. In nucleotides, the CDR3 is TGTGCCAGTACCCATGGACAGGCAACCTCTGGAAACACCATATATTTT. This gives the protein CASTHGQATSGNTIYF.

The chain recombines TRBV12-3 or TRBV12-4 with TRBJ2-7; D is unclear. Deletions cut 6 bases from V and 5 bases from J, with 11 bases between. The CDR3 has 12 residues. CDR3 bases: TGTGCCAGCAGCCTGGTAGTGCACGAGCAGTACTTC. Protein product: CASSLVVHEQYF.

DNA of the CDR3: TGTGCCAGGGGGGACAGGGGGGGCCCCAACTATGGCTACACCTTC. This translates into CARGDRGGPNYGYTF. The rearrangement joins TRBV6-5 to TRBJ1-2; 11 bases agree with TRBD1. This CDR3 region has 15 residues. CDR1 is MNHEY, CDR2 SVGAGI, per germline. V shed 9 bases and J 2 bases; nucleotides not matched to a gene: 8.

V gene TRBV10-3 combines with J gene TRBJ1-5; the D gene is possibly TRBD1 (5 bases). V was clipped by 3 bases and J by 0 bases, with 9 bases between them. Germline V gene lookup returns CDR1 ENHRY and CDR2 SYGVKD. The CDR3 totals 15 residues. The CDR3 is CAISDRDYSNQPQHF. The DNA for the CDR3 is TGTGCCATCAGTGACAGGGACTATAGCAATCAGCCCCAGCATTTT.

CDR3 sequence: CATSDPDNPYGYTF. The DNA for the CDR3 is TGTGCCACCAGTGACCCTGATAACCCCTATGGCTACACCTTC. V is TRBV24-1 and J is TRBJ1-2; D unclear. Germline V gives CDR1 KGHDR, CDR2 SFDVKD. V lost 4 bases and J 4 bases, leaving 12 bases between the germline ends. This CDR3 comprises 14 residues.

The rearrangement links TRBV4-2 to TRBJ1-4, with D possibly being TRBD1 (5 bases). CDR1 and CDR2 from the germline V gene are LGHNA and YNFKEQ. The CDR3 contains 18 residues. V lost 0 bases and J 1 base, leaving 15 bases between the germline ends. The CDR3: CASSQDGTPGKTNEKLFF. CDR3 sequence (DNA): TGTGCCAGCAGCCAAGACGGAACCCCAGGGAAAACTAATGAAAAACTGTTTTTT.

The CDR3 DNA follows: TGCGCCAGCAACCCCGGGACTAGCCCCGGGGAGCTGTTTTTT. Protein product: CASNPGTSPGELFF. This chain joins TRBV10-2 and TRBJ2-2; 9 bases are shared with TRBD2. The V segment lost 7 bases and the J segment 6 bases; nucleotides outside the gene matches: 6. This CDR3 comprises 14 residues. The germline V gene encodes CDR1 WSHSY and CDR2 SAAADI.

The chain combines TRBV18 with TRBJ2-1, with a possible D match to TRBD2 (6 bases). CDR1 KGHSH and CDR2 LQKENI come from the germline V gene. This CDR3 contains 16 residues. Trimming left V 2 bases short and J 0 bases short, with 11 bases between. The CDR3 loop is CASSPLAGSSYNEQFF. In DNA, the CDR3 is TGTGCCAGCTCACCATTGGCGGGGAGCTCCTACAATGAGCAGTTCTTC.

The CDR3 reads CASNRGLPGEKLFF. In DNA, the CDR3 is TGTGCCAGCAATCGCGGTCTCCCGGGGGAAAAACTGTTTTTT. V gene TRBV27 combines with J gene TRBJ1-4; D ambiguous. The germline gives CDR1 MNHEY, CDR2 SMNVEV (reference sequence). Trimming took off 7 bases at V and 8 bases at J, with 17 bases between the two ends. This CDR3 is 14 amino acids long.

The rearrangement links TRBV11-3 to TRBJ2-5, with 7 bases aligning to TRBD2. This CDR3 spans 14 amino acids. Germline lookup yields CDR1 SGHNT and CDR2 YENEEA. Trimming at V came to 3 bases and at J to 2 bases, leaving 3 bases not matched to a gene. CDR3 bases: TGTGCCAGCAGCTTTGGCGGGAGTCAAGAGACCCAGTACTTC. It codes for CASSFGGSQETQYF.

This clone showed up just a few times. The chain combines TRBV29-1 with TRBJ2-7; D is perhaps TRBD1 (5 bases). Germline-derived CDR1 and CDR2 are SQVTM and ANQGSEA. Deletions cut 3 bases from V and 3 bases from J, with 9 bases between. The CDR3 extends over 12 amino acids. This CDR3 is CSVEQGNYEQYF. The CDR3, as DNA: TGCAGCGTTGAGCAGGGAAACTACGAGCAGTACTTC.

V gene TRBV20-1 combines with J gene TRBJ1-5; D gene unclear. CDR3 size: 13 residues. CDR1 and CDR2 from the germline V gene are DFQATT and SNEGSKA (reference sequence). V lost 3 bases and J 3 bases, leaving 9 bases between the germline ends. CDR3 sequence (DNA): TGCAGTGCTAGTTTCCAGTACAATCAGCCCCAGCATTTT. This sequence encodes CSASFQYNQPQHF.

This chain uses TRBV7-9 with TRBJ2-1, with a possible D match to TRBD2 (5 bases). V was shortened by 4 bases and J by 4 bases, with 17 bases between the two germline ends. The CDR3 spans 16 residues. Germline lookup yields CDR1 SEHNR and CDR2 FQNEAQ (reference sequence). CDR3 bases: TGTGCCAGCAGCTCCGGGCTCCTAGCTCTTTACAATGAGCAGTTCTTC. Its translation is CASSSGLLALYNEQFF.

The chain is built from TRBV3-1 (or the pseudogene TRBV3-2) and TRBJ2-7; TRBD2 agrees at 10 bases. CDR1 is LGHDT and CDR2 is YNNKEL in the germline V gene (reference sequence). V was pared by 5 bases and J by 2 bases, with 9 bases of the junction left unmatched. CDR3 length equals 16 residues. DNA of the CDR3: TGTGCCAGCAGCTTCATAGCGGGGGGCAACCCCTACGAGCAGTACTTC. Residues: CASSFIAGGNPYEQYF.